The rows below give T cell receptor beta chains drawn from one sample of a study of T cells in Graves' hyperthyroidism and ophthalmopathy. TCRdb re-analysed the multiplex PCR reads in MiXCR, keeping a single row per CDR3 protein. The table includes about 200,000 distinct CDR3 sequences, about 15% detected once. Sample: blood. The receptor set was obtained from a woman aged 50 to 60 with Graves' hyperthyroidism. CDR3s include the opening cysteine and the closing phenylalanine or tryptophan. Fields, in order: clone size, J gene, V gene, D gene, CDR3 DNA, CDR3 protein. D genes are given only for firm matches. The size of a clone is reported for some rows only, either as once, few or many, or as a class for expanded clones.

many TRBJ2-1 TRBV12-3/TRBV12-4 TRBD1 TGTGCCAGCAGATTCGCCGGGACAGGGAATTACAATGAGCAGTTCTTC CASRFAGTGNYNEQFF
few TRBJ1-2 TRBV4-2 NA TGTGCCAGCAGCCAGGCAGGGGACTATGGCTACACCTTC CASSQAGDYGYTF
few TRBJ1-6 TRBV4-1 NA TGCGCCAGCAGTGGACGGACTTCCCTACCACTTTCACCCCTCCACTTT CASSGRTSLPLSPLHF
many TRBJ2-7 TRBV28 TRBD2 TGTGCCAGCAGTCACACACTAGCGGGATCGCGGGAGCAGTACTTC CASSHTLAGSREQYF
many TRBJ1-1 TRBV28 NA TGTGCCAGCAGTTTGCGGGTTAACACTGAAGCTTTCTTT CASSLRVNTEAFF
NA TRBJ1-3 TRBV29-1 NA TGCAGCGTTGATGGGCAGAACTCTGGAAACACCATATATTTT CSVDGQNSGNTIYF
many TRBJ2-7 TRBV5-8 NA TGTGCCAGCAGCCCGCAATGGTCCTACGAGCAGTACTTC CASSPQWSYEQYF
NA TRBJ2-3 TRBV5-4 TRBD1 TGTGCCAGCAGCCCAGGACAGGGTAATGCAGATACGCAGTATTTT CASSPGQGNADTQYF
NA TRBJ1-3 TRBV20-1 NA TGCAGTGCTGTTCCAGGTTCTGGAAACACCATATATTTT CSAVPGSGNTIYF
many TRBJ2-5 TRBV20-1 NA TGCAGTGCTAGTTGGAGGAACCCATTCCAAGAGACCCAGTACTTC CSASWRNPFQETQYF
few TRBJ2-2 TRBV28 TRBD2 TGTGCCAGCAGTCACCTACTAGCGGGAGGTGTGTCCGGGGAGCTGTTTTTT CASSHLLAGGVSGELFF
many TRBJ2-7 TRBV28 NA TGTGCCAGCAGGAACACCCTGGGGCAGGGCTACGAGCAGTACTTC CASRNTLGQGYEQYF
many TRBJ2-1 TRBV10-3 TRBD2 TGTGCCATCAGTCATAGCGGGAGGCGTCATGAGCAGTTCTTC CAISHSGRRHEQFF
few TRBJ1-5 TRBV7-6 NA TGTGCCAGCAGCTTATCCGCCGGCGGGGGAGATCAGCCCCAGCATTTT CASSLSAGGGDQPQHF
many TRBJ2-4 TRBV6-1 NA TGTGCCAGCAGCCGGCTAGCTTCAGCCAAAAACATTCAGTACTTC CASSRLASAKNIQYF
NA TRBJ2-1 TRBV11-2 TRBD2 TGTGCCAGCAGTCCGACTAGCGGGAGGTTCGTAGGCTCCTACAATGAGCAGTTCTTC CASSPTSGRFVGSYNEQFF
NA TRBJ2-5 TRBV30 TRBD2 TGTGCCTGGTTTGCGTCTAGCGGGAGTGAGACCCAGTACTTC CAWFASSGSETQYF
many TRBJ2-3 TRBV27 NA TGTGCCAGCATGACATGGGGGACCAGGTCGGATACGCAGTATTTT CASMTWGTRSDTQYF
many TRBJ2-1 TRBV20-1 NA TGCAGTGCTGACACCGACAATGAGCAGTTCTTC CSADTDNEQFF
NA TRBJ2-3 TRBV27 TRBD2 TGTGCCAGTTTGACTAGCGGGAGTAGCGATACGCAGTATTTT CASLTSGSSDTQYF
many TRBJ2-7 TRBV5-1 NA TGCGCCAGCAGCTTGGATAATTCCTACGAGCAGTACTTC CASSLDNSYEQYF
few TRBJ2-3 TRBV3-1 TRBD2 TGTGCCAGCATGGGAGCGGGAGGGCCAGGTACGCAGTATTTT CASMGAGGPGTQYF
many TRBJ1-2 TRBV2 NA TGTGCCAGCAGTGAAAGCGCAGCTAACTATGGCTACACCTTC CASSESAANYGYTF
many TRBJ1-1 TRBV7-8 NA TGTGCCAGCAGCCCCGGCGTAGACACTGAAGCTTTCTTT CASSPGVDTEAFF